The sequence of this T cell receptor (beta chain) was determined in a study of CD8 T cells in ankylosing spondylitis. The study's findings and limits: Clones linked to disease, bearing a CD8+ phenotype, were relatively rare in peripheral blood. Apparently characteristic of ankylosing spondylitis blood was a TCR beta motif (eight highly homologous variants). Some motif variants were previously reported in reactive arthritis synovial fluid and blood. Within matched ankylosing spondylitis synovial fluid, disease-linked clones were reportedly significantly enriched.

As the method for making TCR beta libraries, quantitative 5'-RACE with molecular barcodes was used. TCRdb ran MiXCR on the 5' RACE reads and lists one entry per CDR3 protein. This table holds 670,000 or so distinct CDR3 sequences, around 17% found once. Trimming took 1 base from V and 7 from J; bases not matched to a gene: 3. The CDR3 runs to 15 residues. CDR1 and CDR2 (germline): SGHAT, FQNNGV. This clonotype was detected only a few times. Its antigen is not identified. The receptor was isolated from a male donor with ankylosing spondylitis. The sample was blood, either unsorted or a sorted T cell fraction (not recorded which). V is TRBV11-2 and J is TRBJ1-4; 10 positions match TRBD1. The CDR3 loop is CASSLGQGAREKLFF. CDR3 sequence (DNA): TGTGCCAGCAGCTTAGGACAGGGGGCGCGTGAAAAACTGTTTTTT.